This T cell receptor (beta chain) was sequenced for a study of cytotoxic CD8 clonotypes in ibrutinib-treated CLL. Germline loops: CDR1 SNHLY, CDR2 FYNNEI. CDR3 size: 12 residues. V lost 7 bases to trimming and J lost 4 bases, with 9 bases between them. Repertoires were generated with immunoSEQ multiplex PCR, while TCRdb's copy carries only in-frame clones and drops some. The sample records roughly 150,000 clones, approximately 77% being singletons. This clone was counted once. V gene TRBV2 combines with J gene TRBJ2-3, with D tentatively TRBD1 (6 bases). Sequencing was performed on PBMCs, taken after 12 months of ibrutinib treatment. The source is a human donor with chronic lymphocytic leukemia. CDR3 nucleotide sequence: TGTGCCAGCAAAACAGGGCCAGATACGCAGTATTTT. This encodes CASKTGPDTQYF. Combining the CDR3 with reference TRBV2 and TRBJ2-3 gives the whole variable domain EPEVTQTPSHQVTQMGQEVILRCVPISNHLYFYWYRQILGQKVEFLVSFYNNEISEKSEIFDDQFSVERPDGSNFTLKIRSTKLEDSAMYFCASKTGPDTQYFGPGTRLTVL.